These 29 T cell receptor beta chains share one sample of origin, sequenced in a study of CD8 T cells in Susac syndrome. With random hexamers, 0.5 to 1 ug RNA was reverse transcribed. MiXCR, run by TCRdb on the immunoSEQ multiplex PCR reads, gives a single entry per CDR3 protein. The data show roughly 140,000 distinct CDR3 sequences, approximately 95% seen once. The sequenced material came from CD4+ T cells from PBMCs. The receptors come from a human donor with Susac syndrome.

This chain joins TRBV20-1 and TRBJ2-5, with no clear D. The V and J ends lost 0 bases and 6 bases respectively, with 11 bases between them. The CDR3 spans 13 residues. Germline loops: CDR1 DFQATT, CDR2 SNEGSKA (reference sequence). The CDR3 DNA is TGCAGTGCTAGAGATATCCGGAGTCAGACCCAGTACTTC. It codes for CSARDIRSQTQYF.

This chain links TRBV25-1 with TRBJ2-7; perhaps TRBD1 as D (5 bases). The germline V gene encodes CDR1 MGHDK and CDR2 SYGVNS. V dropped 5 bases and J dropped 3 bases, with 11 bases sitting between them. This CDR3 comprises 13 residues. DNA for the CDR3: TGTGCCAGCAGTTATGGGGCTCTCTACGAGCAGTACTTC. Translating gives CASSYGALYEQYF.

V gene TRBV18 combines with J gene TRBJ2-7; the D is unclear. This CDR3 is built from 14 residues. Germline-derived CDR1 and CDR2 are KGHSH and LQKENI. Trimming shortened V by 3 bases and J by 3 bases, and 12 bases separated the two germline ends. CDR3 in amino acids: CASSPPRPIYEQYF. The DNA for the CDR3 is TGTGCCAGCTCACCCCCCCGCCCCATCTACGAGCAGTACTTC. Together with reference TRBV18 and TRBJ2-7, the CDR3 gives the full variable domain: NAGVMQNPRHLVRRRGQEARLRCSPMKGHSHVYWYRQLPEEGLKFMVYLQKENIIDESGMPKERFSAEFPKEGPSILRIQQVVRGDSAAYFCASSPPRPIYEQYFGPGTRLTVT.

The V and J genes are TRBV29-1 and TRBJ2-7; a weak D match, TRBD1 (5 bases). Trimming left V 5 bases short and J 2 bases short, with 7 bases between. CDR1 and CDR2 (germline): SQVTM, ANQGSEA. This CDR3 contains 11 residues. The CDR3 reads CSVQGTYEQYF. CDR3 in DNA: TGCAGCGTTCAGGGAACCTACGAGCAGTACTTC.

The V and J genes are TRBV3-1 and TRBJ2-3, with D perhaps given as TRBD1 or TRBD2 (6 bases each). Germline V gene data show CDR1 as LGHDT and CDR2 as YNNKEL (reference sequence). This CDR3 is 14 amino acids long. Trimming cost V 6 bases and J 3 bases, with 13 bases left between them. CDR3 bases: TGTGCCAGCAGTATGGAGGGGGAGACAGATACGCAGTATTTT. It yields the protein CASSMEGETDTQYF.

This clonotype was picked up one time. The gene calls are TRBV6-2 or TRBV6-3 and TRBJ1-2; possible D gene TRBD1, 6 bases. Trimming removed 7 bases from V and 2 bases from J, with 11 bases in between. The CDR3 sequence is 13 residues long. Per the germline V gene, CDR1 is MNHEY and CDR2 is SVGEGT. The chain's CDR3 is CASTRDTNYGYTF. The DNA of the CDR3 is TGTGCCAGCACCCGGGACACGAACTATGGCTACACCTTC.

The V call is TRBV9, the J call TRBJ1-4; 9 bases agree with TRBD1. CDR3 length: 15 amino acids. Looked up from germline, CDR1 is SGDLS and CDR2 is YYNGEE. The ends lost 3 bases at V and 8 bases at J; junction bases unmatched: 8. CDR3 sequence (DNA): TGTGCCAGCAGCGCACAGGGGGCTAACGGGGAAAAACTGTTTTTT. Its translation: CASSAQGANGEKLFF.

The chain uses TRBV7-9 and TRBJ2-3; D perhaps matches TRBD2 (5 bases). CDR3 length: 17 residues. The V end lost 2 bases, the J end lost 8 bases, and 23 bases lay between the germline ends. The V gene's germline CDR1 is SEHNR and CDR2 FQNEAQ (reference sequence). The CDR3 nucleotides are TGTGCCAGCAGCTTAAGAGGGCGGTCTGCGTCTCCTTTTACGCAGTATTTT. This gives the protein CASSLRGRSASPFTQYF.

This clonotype was detected a few times. A junction end diverges from the germline sequence, so it may reflect a read error. The chain uses TRBV3-1 and TRBJ2-3; D is unresolved. This CDR3 spans 12 amino acids. CDR1 LGHDT and CDR2 YNNKEL come from the germline V gene (reference sequence). Written as DNA, the CDR3 is TGCGCCAGCAGCCAAGGAACAGATACGCAGTATTTT. It translates to CASSQGTDTQYF.

The genes are TRBV18 and TRBJ2-7, with 7 nucleotides matching TRBD1. The germline V gene encodes CDR1 KGHSH and CDR2 LQKENI. The trim removed 4 bases at V and 3 bases at J, leaving 9 bases unmatched. The CDR3 covers 15 residues. DNA of the CDR3: TGTGCCAGCTCACTTACGTCGACAGGGATCTACGAGCAGTACTTC. It yields the protein CASSLTSTGIYEQYF. Using reference TRBV18 and TRBJ2-7 for the parts outside the CDR3, the full variable domain is NAGVMQNPRHLVRRRGQEARLRCSPMKGHSHVYWYRQLPEEGLKFMVYLQKENIIDESGMPKERFSAEFPKEGPSILRIQQVVRGDSAAYFCASSLTSTGIYEQYFGPGTRLTVT.

The chain links TRBV4-3 to TRBJ2-3; either TRBD1 or TRBD2 may supply D (5 bases each). The CDR3 runs to 17 residues. Germline CDR1 reads LGHNA; CDR2 reads YSLEER. Trimming removed 0 bases at V and 2 bases at J, with 15 bases between. The chain's CDR3 is CASSQEARGRPTDTQYF. The CDR3 DNA sequence: TGCGCCAGCAGCCAAGAAGCGAGGGGCCGTCCCACAGATACGCAGTATTTT.

This chain links TRBV4-2 with TRBJ2-2; a possible D gene is TRBD2 (5 bases). V gave up 5 bases and J gave up 3 bases, with 10 bases separating them. This CDR3 spans 14 amino acids. Germline CDR1 reads LGHNA; CDR2 reads YNFKEQ. In nucleotides, the CDR3 is TGTGCCAGCAGCGTCCCGGGGTACACCGGGGAGCTGTTTTTT. As protein: CASSVPGYTGELFF.

This clonotype was detected once. The rearrangement links TRBV7-2 to TRBJ1-1; D is ambiguous. Trimming took off 3 bases at V and 4 bases at J, with 9 bases between the two ends. The CDR3 has 13 residues. The germline V gene encodes CDR1 SGHTA and CDR2 FQGNSA. The CDR3 sequence is CASSFGRGTEAFF. The CDR3 nucleotides read TGTGCCAGCAGCTTCGGACGGGGCACTGAAGCTTTCTTT.

The rearrangement uses TRBV14 and TRBJ2-7, with 8 bases that match TRBD1. V lost 1 base, J lost 3 bases, and 8 bases stayed unmatched. The germline gives CDR1 SGHDN, CDR2 FVKESK. The CDR3 totals 16 residues. CDR3 residues: CASSQGPGTGNYEQYF. Here the CDR3 DNA reads TGTGCCAGCAGCCAAGGACCGGGGACAGGTAACTACGAGCAGTACTTC.

The J gene is TRBJ1-1, the V gene TRBV7-3; D not resolved. The CDR3 totals 13 residues. With 7 bases removed from V and 5 bases from J, the gap between germline ends came to 14 bases. Germline V gives CDR1 SGHTA, CDR2 FQGTGA. CDR3 sequence: CASNSSGDTEAFF. In nucleotides, the CDR3 is TGTGCCAGCAACTCTAGTGGGGATACTGAAGCTTTCTTT.

The chain employs TRBV3-1 and TRBJ1-5, with TRBD1 identical over 7 bases. The V segment lost 2 bases and the J segment 0 bases; nucleotides outside the gene matches: 1. Germline lookup yields CDR1 LGHDT and CDR2 YNNKEL (reference sequence). The CDR3 spans 15 residues. The CDR3 bases are TGTGCCAGCAGCCAAACAGGGGTTAGCAATCAGCCCCAGCATTTT. The encoded protein is CASSQTGVSNQPQHF.

J is TRBJ2-5 and V is TRBV5-4; no firm D call. V dropped 1 base and J dropped 2 bases, with 9 bases sitting between them. This CDR3 region has 14 residues. In germline, CDR1 is SGHNT, CDR2 YYREEE (reference sequence). This chain's CDR3 is CASSLTPLQETQYF. CDR3 coding DNA: TGTGCCAGCAGCTTGACTCCGCTACAAGAGACCCAGTACTTC.

The CDR3 loop is CASSRDFEQFF. CDR3 sequence (DNA): TGTGCCAGCAGTAGGGACTTTGAGCAGTTCTTC. The rearrangement joins TRBV25-1 to TRBJ2-1, with D perhaps matching TRBD2 (6 bases). From germline, CDR1 is MGHDK and CDR2 SYGVNS. V dropped 5 bases and J dropped 9 bases, with 8 bases sitting between them. This CDR3 spans 11 amino acids.

This rearrangement joins TRBV20-1 to TRBJ2-6; D possibly corresponds to TRBD1 (6 bases). The CDR3 spans 19 residues. Germline assignment: CDR1 DFQATT and CDR2 SNEGSKA (reference sequence). V was trimmed by 1 base and J by 0 bases, leaving 19 bases between them. The CDR3 region has the DNA TGCAGTGCTAGAGCTCTGGACAGCGTTCAAAGCTCTGGGGCCAACGTCCTGACTTTC. This translates into CSARALDSVQSSGANVLTF.

In DNA, the CDR3 is TGTGCCAGCAGCCAAGGGGGGACTAGCGGTAACAATGAGCAGTTCTTC. Residues: CASSQGGTSGNNEQFF. This chain uses TRBV11-3 with TRBJ2-1; 11 bases align to TRBD2. V shed 5 bases, J shed 5 bases, and the junction held 8 bases outside the gene matches. The CDR3 consists of 16 residues. Germline V gives CDR1 SGHNT, CDR2 YENEEA.

The chain combines TRBV13 with TRBJ2-3; 9 nucleotides line up with TRBD2. CDR3 length: 14 amino acids. V was pared by 4 bases and J by 5 bases, with 4 bases of the junction left unmatched. Germline V gene data show CDR1 as PRHDT and CDR2 as FYEKMQ (reference sequence). CDR3 DNA: TGTGCCAGCAGCTCGCGGGGGGGCGGAGATACGCAGTATTTT. Its protein product is CASSSRGGGDTQYF. The whole variable domain, remainder taken from reference TRBV13 and TRBJ2-3, is AAGVIQSPRHLIKEKRETATLKCYPIPRHDTVYWYQQGPGQDPQFLISFYEKMQSDKGSIPDRFSAQQFSDYHSELNMSSLELGDSALYFCASSSRGGGDTQYFGPGTRLTVL.

This chain uses TRBV6-2 or TRBV6-3 with TRBJ2-3; either TRBD1 or TRBD2 may supply D (7 bases each). The CDR3 has 15 amino acids. With 10 bases removed from V and 0 bases from J, the gap between germline ends came to 17 bases. CDR1 and CDR2 (germline): MNHEY, SVGEGT. In DNA form, the CDR3 reads TGTGCCACGGGACTACAGGGGCTTAGCACAGATACGCAGTATTTT. Protein sequence: CATGLQGLSTDTQYF.

The V gene is TRBV9, the J gene TRBJ2-2; D unclear. Germline CDR1 SGDLS, CDR2 YYNGEE. This CDR3 region has 14 residues. V gave up 3 bases and J gave up 6 bases, with 12 bases separating them. This chain's CDR3 is CASSEPPSAGELFF. Here the CDR3 DNA reads TGTGCCAGCAGCGAGCCCCCGAGCGCCGGGGAGCTGTTTTTT. The full variable domain, with the rest looked up from reference TRBV9 and TRBJ2-2, is DSGVTQTPKHLITATGQRVTLRCSPRSGDLSVYWYQQSLDQGLQFLIQYYNGEERAKGNILERFSAQQFPDLHSELNLSSLELGDSALYFCASSEPPSAGELFFGEGSRLTVL.

The V call is TRBV4-2, the J call TRBJ1-5, with D maybe TRBD1 (6 bases). The CDR3 has 17 amino acids. With 0 bases removed from V and 0 bases from J, the gap between germline ends came to 12 bases. Germline V gene data show CDR1 as LGHNA and CDR2 as YNFKEQ. The CDR3 bases are TGTGCCAGCAGCCAAGATCTCCAGGGGATTAGCAATCAGCCCCAGCATTTT. As protein: CASSQDLQGISNQPQHF.

The V call is TRBV12-3 or TRBV12-4, the J call TRBJ1-5, with D unresolved. The CDR3 extends over 13 amino acids. V lost 0 bases to trimming and J lost 3 bases, with 3 bases between them. The CDR3 DNA is TGTGCCAGCAGTTTAGCGAACAATCAGCCCCAGCATTTT. Amino acid sequence: CASSLANNQPQHF.

This chain links TRBV10-3 with TRBJ2-1, with TRBD2 identical over 7 bases. CDR3 size: 15 residues. J lost 6 bases, V lost 8 bases, and 13 bases had no gene match. The germline V gene has CDR1 ENHRY and CDR2 SYGVKD. CDR3 amino acids: CAIGSIGGGGNEQFF. The CDR3 nucleotides read TGTGCCATCGGCTCGATTGGCGGGGGAGGCAATGAGCAGTTCTTC.

The CDR3 is CSATTSGGATGELFF. CDR3 DNA sequence: TGCAGTGCCACTACTAGCGGGGGGGCCACCGGGGAGCTGTTTTTT. The chain links TRBV20-1 to TRBJ2-2, with 13 bases identical to TRBD2. With 6 bases clipped from V and 4 bases from J, the junction kept 5 bases outside the gene matches. Per germline, CDR1 DFQATT and CDR2 SNEGSKA (reference sequence). This CDR3 region has 15 residues.

This sequence joins TRBV29-1 and TRBJ2-5, with a possible D match to TRBD2 (6 bases). CDR1 is SQVTM, CDR2 ANQGSEA, per germline. Trimming shortened V by 6 bases and J by 1 base, and 15 bases separated the two germline ends. The length of the CDR3 is 14 residues. In DNA, the CDR3 is TGCAGCGTCAGCACCGGGACTTCCCAAGAGACCCAGTACTTC. It encodes CSVSTGTSQETQYF.

The chain has TRBV7-8 and TRBJ2-1; D gene unclear. Trimming pared 0 bases from V and 6 bases from J, leaving 9 bases between. The germline V gene encodes CDR1 SGHVS and CDR2 FQNEAQ. The length of the CDR3 is 14 residues. For the CDR3, the DNA is TGTGCCAGCAGCTTAGCCAGGACGGGCAATGAGCAGTTCTTC. The encoded protein is CASSLARTGNEQFF.